Listed below are T cell receptor beta chains from one sample, sequenced in a study of early T cells in non-severe SARS-CoV-2 infection. TCRdb processed the 5' RACE reads anew with MiXCR; each CDR3 protein has one entry. The sample carries about 56,000 distinct CDR3 sequences, about 14% recorded once. Specimen: whole blood, collected at baseline. These receptors all stem from an adult who was a healthcare worker with PCR-confirmed SARS-CoV-2 infection or an uninfected control (not recorded which). Both conserved end residues are part of each CDR3. D genes are given only for firm matches. The listing skips clone size in some rows; elsewhere it reads once, few, many or a size class.

J gene | D gene | clone size | V gene | CDR3 protein | CDR3 DNA
TRBJ2-1 | . | . | TRBV11-2 | CASSLRDSEQFF | TGTGCCAGCAGTCTCAGGGACTCGGAGCAGTTCTTC
TRBJ2-7 | . | . | TRBV5-6 | CASSEGRSTYEQYF | TGTGCCAGCAGCGAGGGACGGAGTACCTACGAGCAGTACTTC
TRBJ2-1 | TRBD2 | . | TRBV28 | CASRRISGGFYNEQFF | TGTGCCAGCAGGCGGATTAGCGGGGGCTTCTACAATGAGCAGTTCTTC
TRBJ2-1 | . | once | TRBV3-1 | CASSQGLANNEQFF | TGTGCCAGCAGCCAAGGGCTAGCAAACAATGAGCAGTTCTTC
TRBJ2-7 | TRBD1 | many | TRBV20-1 | CSARWDSTAYEQYF | TGCAGTGCTAGATGGGACAGCACGGCCTACGAGCAGTACTTC
TRBJ2-7 | TRBD1 | . | TRBV2 | CASTLLDRGEQYF | TGTGCCAGCACCCTTTTGGACAGGGGCGAGCAGTACTTC
TRBJ2-1 | . | . | TRBV5-4 | CASSSRAGTYNEQFF | TGTGCCAGCAGCTCCCGAGCGGGTACCTACAATGAGCAGTTCTTC
TRBJ2-1 | . | few | TRBV4-1 | CASSQDRDNEQFF | TGCGCCAGCAGCCAAGATCGGGACAATGAGCAGTTCTTC
TRBJ1-1 | TRBD1 | many | TRBV27 | CASSFGDRALSNTEAFF | TGTGCCAGCAGTTTTGGCGACAGGGCCCTCTCGAACACTGAAGCTTTCTTT
TRBJ2-5 | . | . | TRBV7-9 | CASSLTPAQETQYF | TGTGCCAGCAGCTTGACACCTGCTCAAGAGACCCAGTACTTC
TRBJ2-1 | TRBD2 | few | TRBV11-3 | CVSSRLAGAGYNEQFF | TGTGTCAGCAGCCGACTAGCGGGAGCGGGATACAATGAGCAGTTCTTC
TRBJ2-5 | TRBD1 | many | TRBV5-1 | CASSRGQGQETQYF | TGCGCCAGCAGCCGTGGACAGGGTCAAGAGACCCAGTACTTC
TRBJ2-3 | . | few | TRBV4-1 | CASSQDATAPTSSWTDTQYF | TGCGCCAGCAGCCAAGACGCCACCGCCCCGACCTCCTCCTGGACAGATACGCAGTATTTT
TRBJ2-2 | . | few | TRBV3-1 | CASSQEYASPGELFF | TGTGCCAGCAGCCAGGAGTACGCATCCCCCGGGGAGCTGTTTTTT
TRBJ1-1 | . | few | TRBV18 | CASSPGANTEAFF | TGTGCCAGCTCACCCGGAGCGAACACTGAAGCTTTCTTT
TRBJ1-2 | TRBD1 | few | TRBV6-5 | CASSPQTGAYTF | TGTGCCAGCAGTCCCCAGACAGGGGCCTACACCTTC
TRBJ1-3 | . | few | TRBV3-1 | CASSPRFSGNTIYF | TGTGCCAGCAGCCCGAGGTTCTCTGGAAACACCATATATTTT
TRBJ1-4 | TRBD1 | . | TRBV11-2 | CASSLEFGGGEKLFF | TGTGCCAGCAGCTTAGAGTTCGGAGGGGGCGAAAAACTGTTTTTT
TRBJ1-5 | . | many | TRBV6-6 | CASSLPGGQQPQHF | TGTGCCAGCAGCCTCCCCGGGGGGCAGCAGCCCCAGCATTTT
TRBJ2-7 | . | few | TRBV11-2 | CASSPLRRIGSYEQYF | TGTGCCAGCAGCCCCCTGCGGAGGATCGGGTCCTACGAGCAGTACTTC
TRBJ1-1 | TRBD1 | . | TRBV7-8 | CASSVDRGGAFF | TGTGCCAGCAGCGTAGACAGGGGAGGGGCTTTCTTT
TRBJ1-1 | . | many | TRBV20-1 | CSASTTDNTEAFF | TGCAGTGCTTCCACCACAGACAACACTGAAGCTTTCTTT
TRBJ2-1 | . | few | TRBV20-1 | CSARDPSGTANEQFF | TGCAGTGCTAGAGACCCTTCCGGGACGGCCAATGAGCAGTTCTTC
TRBJ2-3 | . | few | TRBV5-1 | CATRPLPSTDTQYF | TGCGCCACGCGGCCTCTTCCAAGCACAGATACGCAGTATTTT
TRBJ2-7 | TRBD1 | . | TRBV27 | CASSERDSYSYEQYF | TGTGCCAGCAGTGAGAGGGACAGCTACTCCTACGAGCAGTACTTC